This T cell receptor beta chain was sequenced for a study of lymphopenia after photon versus proton radiotherapy (dated by TCRdb to the late 2010s). As for the study more broadly: Photon and proton radiation therapy were compared by the study for their immunological effects in patients with gastrointestinal tumors who developed high-grade lymphopenia. A cohort of around 21 patients with gastrointestinal tumors who received either photon or proton therapy and subsequently developed lymphopenia was included. The study was designed to characterize how the impact on the immune system differs between the two radiation modalities.

Library generation was performed with the immunoSEQ multiplex PCR assay. T cell repertoires were profiled with deep sequencing of rearranged TCR beta loci together with multiparametric flow cytometry. Imported from immuneACCESS, the table was reduced by TCRdb to in-frame sequences with V and J called. These copies leave out some clones; in studies compared against another copy, an unresolved V gene accounts for under half, and the cause of the remainder is not known. The sample table shows some 170,000 clones, and more than 85% are seen once. The top ten clones comprise about 4.7% of the sample. As concerns this clone: Its antigen is not yet known. The junction departs from the called germline gene at one end, perhaps through a read error.

On the study overall, not on this receptor specifically: After the lymphocyte count nadir, photon-treated repertoires showed oligoclonal expansion, especially of CD8+ Temra cells, which drove the drop in diversity. Proton-treated patients stayed relatively stable during treatment, while photon-treated patients lost naive T cells and TCR diversity and gained effector/memory populations. Across the cohort, a larger post-nadir drop in TCR diversity was inversely correlated with overall survival time among patients who died. The survival association was examined only in patients who died, and the authors described better survival with proton therapy as a possibility, not as a demonstrated result.

Inclusive of the bounding cysteine and phenylalanine, the CDR3 is 13 residues long. Of all the DNA, just the CDR3 is kept, 39 bases in frame from base 1. Via the germline V gene, CDR1 is SNHLY and CDR2 FYNNEI. The clonotype was recovered from a man in his fifties with gastric cancer. The V and J segments used are TRBV2 and TRBJ1-1; the central 8 bases match TRBD1. Source: peripheral blood, taken from a patient treated with photon-based radiotherapy. The CDR3 is CASREDQGARAFF. Here is the DNA: TGTGCCAGCAGAGAAGACCAGGGGGCGCGGGCTTTCTTT.